This T cell receptor (beta chain) is drawn from a study of beta chain features in type 1 diabetes. Since all of the isolated RNA was reverse transcribed, expressed TCRB transcripts were what got sequenced. TCRdb's table, derived via immunoSEQ multiplex PCR, lists solely in-frame clones and lacks some. The sample consists of more than 350,000 clones, over 9.5% of them appearing once. The single heparinised draw taken from each donor contained around 100 mL of blood on average. CD4+ naive, central memory, regulatory and stem cell-like memory subsets were isolated by sorting on CD45RO/CCR7/CD25/CD127/CD95/CD27. All sorted populations exceeded 95% purity. Sequencing was performed on naive CD4+ T cells from blood. The TCR sequence derives from a woman between 18 and 29 years old in good health.

The CDR3 DNA is TGCAGCGTGACAGGGTGGGGCGATGAGCAGTTCTTC. Translation: CSVTGWGDEQFF. The chain carries TRBV29-1 and TRBJ2-1; 7 bases map to TRBD1. Germline V gene sequence: CDR1 SQVTM, CDR2 ANQGSEA. The CDR3 extends over 12 amino acids. Germline trimming cut 6 bases from V and 8 bases from J; bases unmatched to any gene: 7.